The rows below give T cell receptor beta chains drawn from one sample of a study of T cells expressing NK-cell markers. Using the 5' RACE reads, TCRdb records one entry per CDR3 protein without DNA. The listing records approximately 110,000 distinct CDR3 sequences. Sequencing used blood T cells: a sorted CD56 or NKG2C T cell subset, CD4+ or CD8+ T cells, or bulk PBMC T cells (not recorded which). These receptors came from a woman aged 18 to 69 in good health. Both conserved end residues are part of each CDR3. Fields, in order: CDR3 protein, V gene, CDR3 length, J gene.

CDR3aa: CASSLAHYSYNEQFF; v_gene: TRBV13; len: 15; j_gene: TRBJ2-1
CDR3aa: CASSLVGGNEQFF; v_gene: TRBV7-9; len: 13; j_gene: TRBJ2-1
CDR3aa: CASSSGLNQPQHF; v_gene: TRBV12-3/TRBV12-4; len: 13; j_gene: TRBJ1-5
CDR3aa: CASSPPGLVSSEQFF; v_gene: TRBV4-2; len: 15; j_gene: TRBJ2-1
CDR3aa: CASSWGGLGGELFF; v_gene: TRBV27; len: 14; j_gene: TRBJ2-2
CDR3aa: CASSLGTNTEAFF; v_gene: TRBV12-3/TRBV12-4; len: 13; j_gene: TRBJ1-1
CDR3aa: CASSAAGTAYEQYF; v_gene: TRBV27; len: 14; j_gene: TRBJ2-7
CDR3aa: CASSLDVTGFAYGYTF; v_gene: TRBV5-1; len: 16; j_gene: TRBJ1-2
CDR3aa: CASSSRDSGGSRNEQFF; v_gene: TRBV5-1; len: 17; j_gene: TRBJ2-1
CDR3aa: CSARDLPGTGGTEAFF; v_gene: TRBV20-1; len: 16; j_gene: TRBJ1-1
CDR3aa: CASHTSGTDEAFF; v_gene: TRBV6-1; len: 13; j_gene: TRBJ1-1
CDR3aa: CATSPRTGLNEQFF; v_gene: TRBV15; len: 14; j_gene: TRBJ2-1
CDR3aa: CASSLPPQDTQYF; v_gene: TRBV12-3/TRBV12-4; len: 13; j_gene: TRBJ2-3
CDR3aa: CSVGDSLPYEQYF; v_gene: TRBV29-1; len: 13; j_gene: TRBJ2-7
CDR3aa: CASSQDRPDTQYF; v_gene: TRBV4-3; len: 13; j_gene: TRBJ2-3
CDR3aa: CASSPPGQGYQPQHF; v_gene: TRBV27; len: 15; j_gene: TRBJ1-5
CDR3aa: CSARDLETTYTGELFF; v_gene: TRBV20-1; len: 16; j_gene: TRBJ2-2
CDR3aa: CSAPRTKGEPDTQYF; v_gene: TRBV20-1; len: 15; j_gene: TRBJ2-3
CDR3aa: CASGHGGNQPQHF; v_gene: TRBV12-3/TRBV12-4; len: 13; j_gene: TRBJ1-5
CDR3aa: CASTTGDWIGYTF; v_gene: TRBV25-1; len: 13; j_gene: TRBJ1-2
CDR3aa: CASSEPQGYEQYF; v_gene: TRBV12-3/TRBV12-4; len: 13; j_gene: TRBJ2-7
CDR3aa: CSVRAEDNYGYTF; v_gene: TRBV29-1; len: 13; j_gene: TRBJ1-2
CDR3aa: CASSYGDKAGYTF; v_gene: TRBV6-2/TRBV6-3; len: 13; j_gene: TRBJ1-2
CDR3aa: CASRAGGSNTEAFF; v_gene: TRBV7-3; len: 14; j_gene: TRBJ1-1
CDR3aa: CASSPDENTEAFF; v_gene: TRBV7-6; len: 13; j_gene: TRBJ1-1
CDR3aa: CAMGRQAQETQYF; v_gene: TRBV10-3; len: 13; j_gene: TRBJ2-5
CDR3aa: CASSAGLQETQYF; v_gene: TRBV7-9; len: 13; j_gene: TRBJ2-5
CDR3aa: CASSVRGSSEQFF; v_gene: TRBV7-9; len: 13; j_gene: TRBJ2-1
CDR3aa: CASSQQGYNSPLHF; v_gene: TRBV14; len: 14; j_gene: TRBJ1-6
CDR3aa: CASSQELGTETQYF; v_gene: TRBV4-3; len: 14; j_gene: TRBJ2-5
CDR3aa: CASSLVGQGVDEQFF; v_gene: TRBV5-5; len: 15; j_gene: TRBJ2-1
CDR3aa: CSVEEEGGQGGSYEQYF; v_gene: TRBV29-1; len: 17; j_gene: TRBJ2-7
CDR3aa: CASSLTSGGGNEQFF; v_gene: TRBV12-3/TRBV12-4; len: 15; j_gene: TRBJ2-1
CDR3aa: CASSPDGTGAFF; v_gene: TRBV11-2; len: 12; j_gene: TRBJ1-1
CDR3aa: CASSLAGGWVDTQYF; v_gene: TRBV12-3/TRBV12-4; len: 15; j_gene: TRBJ2-3
CDR3aa: CASSPEGANTEAFF; v_gene: TRBV12-3/TRBV12-4; len: 14; j_gene: TRBJ1-1
CDR3aa: CSATGLTFTDTQYF; v_gene: TRBV20-1; len: 14; j_gene: TRBJ2-3
CDR3aa: CASGENSVAFF; v_gene: TRBV5-1; len: 11; j_gene: TRBJ1-1
CDR3aa: CASSQEQGTMYEQFF; v_gene: TRBV4-3; len: 15; j_gene: TRBJ2-1
CDR3aa: CASSFPESRYNEQFF; v_gene: TRBV5-1; len: 15; j_gene: TRBJ2-1
CDR3aa: CASSITTDTQYF; v_gene: TRBV19; len: 12; j_gene: TRBJ2-3
CDR3aa: CASSSDRVRTDTQYF; v_gene: TRBV6-5; len: 15; j_gene: TRBJ2-3
CDR3aa: CASSLGTADEQYF; v_gene: TRBV5-5; len: 13; j_gene: TRBJ2-7
CDR3aa: CASSHGTEAEQYF; v_gene: TRBV27; len: 13; j_gene: TRBJ2-7
CDR3aa: CATSDPIGITQYF; v_gene: TRBV24-1; len: 13; j_gene: TRBJ2-3
CDR3aa: CSVGGAGTEAFF; v_gene: TRBV29-1; len: 12; j_gene: TRBJ1-1